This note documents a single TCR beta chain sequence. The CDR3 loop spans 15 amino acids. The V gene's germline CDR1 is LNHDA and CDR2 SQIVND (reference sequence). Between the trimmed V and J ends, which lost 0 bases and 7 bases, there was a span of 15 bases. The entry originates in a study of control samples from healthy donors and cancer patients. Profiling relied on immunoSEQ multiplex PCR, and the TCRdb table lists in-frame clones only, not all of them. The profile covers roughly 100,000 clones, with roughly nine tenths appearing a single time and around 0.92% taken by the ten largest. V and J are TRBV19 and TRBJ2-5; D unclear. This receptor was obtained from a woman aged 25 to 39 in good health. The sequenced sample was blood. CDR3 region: CASSIDHASMATQYF. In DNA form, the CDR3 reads TGTGCCAGTAGTATAGATCACGCATCGATGGCGACCCAGTACTTC.